This T cell receptor (beta chain) originates from a study of blood T cell repertoires in COVID-19. Looking at the study overall: Acute and convalescent COVID-19 samples came from the United States, Italy and Spain. T cells, B-cell-depleted T cells, or PBMCs provided the cDNA or gDNA that served as material.

Authors' data handling: Researchers report that nucleated cell counts were estimated from reference gene primer amplification. Repertoires were generated with immunoSEQ multiplex PCR, while TCRdb's copy carries only in-frame clones and drops some. V and J calls and clone size follow that table, whereas D and trimming were derived from the DNA. The sample includes about 200,000 clones, approximately 84% seen only once; the top ten take 5.9%. Germline V gives CDR1 SGDLS, CDR2 YYNGEE. Trimming stripped 3 bases from V and 6 bases from J, with 13 bases between. The CDR3 spans 14 residues. This clonotype originated in an elderly man with acute or convalescent COVID-19. The J gene is TRBJ2-1, the V gene TRBV9; a weak D match, TRBD2 (6 bases). The sequencing sample was made of peripheral blood. The CDR3 protein is CASSASSGLNEQFF. CDR3 nucleotide sequence: TGTGCCAGCAGCGCTAGTAGCGGACTCAATGAGCAGTTCTTC.